A selection of T cell receptor beta chains follows, all from one sample in a study. Using its own MiXCR run on the 5' RACE reads, TCRdb lists one record per CDR3 protein. The sample shows roughly 64,000 distinct CDR3 sequences, roughly 23% of them seen only once. The sequencing input was memory CD4+ T cells sorted from a lymph node. The source of these receptors is a female donor with breast cancer. Both conserved end residues are part of each CDR3. The order of the fields is V gene, clone size, J gene, D gene, CDR3 DNA, CDR3 protein. The D gene is left open where the match is weak. Not every row has a clone size; where given, it reads once, few, many or a size class.

V: TRBV29-1
size: NA
J: TRBJ2-5
D: TRBD1
DNA: TGCAGCGTTTCCAATACAGGGGTAGAGACCCAGTACTTC
CDR3: CSVSNTGVETQYF

V: TRBV20-1
size: many
J: TRBJ1-2
D: TRBD1
DNA: TGCAGTGCTAGAGACCCGACAGGGCGCTATGGCTACACCTTC
CDR3: CSARDPTGRYGYTF

V: TRBV20-1
size: few
J: TRBJ2-7
D: TRBD2
DNA: TGCAGTGCTATAGGAGGCGGGGGTGGCCCGTACGAGCAGTACTTC
CDR3: CSAIGGGGGPYEQYF

V: TRBV20-1
size: few
J: TRBJ1-5
D: NA
DNA: TGCAGTGCTAGTACAGGGCCCAATCAGCCCCAGCATTTT
CDR3: CSASTGPNQPQHF

V: TRBV20-1
size: few
J: TRBJ2-7
D: TRBD1
DNA: TGCAGTGCTAGTCCAGGGGGTTCCTACGAGCAGTACTTC
CDR3: CSASPGGSYEQYF

V: TRBV12-3/TRBV12-4
size: many
J: TRBJ1-1
D: TRBD1
DNA: TGTGCCAGCACCCTCGACAGGGAGTCCACTGAAGCTTTCTTT
CDR3: CASTLDRESTEAFF

V: TRBV20-1
size: NA
J: TRBJ2-2
D: TRBD1
DNA: TGCAGTGCTAGAGAGACAGGGAAATGGAACACCGGGGAGCTGTTTTTT
CDR3: CSARETGKWNTGELFF

V: TRBV5-1
size: few
J: TRBJ1-4
D: NA
DNA: TGCGCCAGCAGCTCGGACGGTTCTAATGAAAAACTGTTTTTT
CDR3: CASSSDGSNEKLFF

V: TRBV7-6
size: many
J: TRBJ2-3
D: NA
DNA: TGTGCCAGCAGCCCCCCGTCAAATACGCAGTATTTT
CDR3: CASSPPSNTQYF

V: TRBV6-5
size: few
J: TRBJ2-3
D: TRBD1
DNA: TGTGCCAGCAGTAGACAGGGTCGATGGCACACAGATACGCAGTATTTT
CDR3: CASSRQGRWHTDTQYF

V: TRBV4-1
size: NA
J: TRBJ1-2
D: TRBD1
DNA: TGCGCCAGCAGCCCTTCCAACGACTACAACCCTACAGGGGACTATGGCTACACCTTC
CDR3: CASSPSNDYNPTGDYGYTF

V: TRBV5-1
size: NA
J: TRBJ2-3
D: NA
DNA: TGCGCCAGCAGCTTGGTGCTCGGCGCAGATATGCAGTATTTT
CDR3: CASSLVLGADMQYF

V: TRBV20-1
size: many
J: TRBJ2-3
D: NA
DNA: TGCAGTGCTAGTTTGGGCCTGAATACGCAGTATTTT
CDR3: CSASLGLNTQYF

V: TRBV5-1
size: NA
J: TRBJ2-7
D: NA
DNA: TGCGCCAGCAGCTTGGATGCTCTTTCCTACGAGCAGTACTTC
CDR3: CASSLDALSYEQYF

V: TRBV7-2
size: NA
J: TRBJ1-2
D: NA
DNA: TGTGCCAGCAGCTTAGCTGCACGGAACTATGGCTACACCTTC
CDR3: CASSLAARNYGYTF

V: TRBV9
size: NA
J: TRBJ2-3
D: TRBD1
DNA: TGTGCCAGCAGAAGAACCGGGACAGTCACAGATACGCAGTATTTT
CDR3: CASRRTGTVTDTQYF

V: TRBV24-1
size: NA
J: TRBJ2-5
D: NA
DNA: TGTGCCACCAGTGATTCCCATAAGGCGGGAGAGACCCAGTACTTC
CDR3: CATSDSHKAGETQYF

V: TRBV18
size: NA
J: TRBJ2-1
D: NA
DNA: TGTGCCAGCTCACCACCACAGACGAGCTCCTACAATGAGCAGTTCTTC
CDR3: CASSPPQTSSYNEQFF

V: TRBV4-1
size: few
J: TRBJ1-2
D: NA
DNA: TGCGCCAGCAGCCAAGATCGGGAAGGGGGCTACACCTTC
CDR3: CASSQDREGGYTF

V: TRBV7-2
size: NA
J: TRBJ1-1
D: NA
DNA: TGTGCCAGCAGCTCGGTCACTGAAGCTTTCTTT
CDR3: CASSSVTEAFF

V: TRBV9
size: many
J: TRBJ1-5
D: NA
DNA: TGTGCCAGCAGCGTAGGAGGGGGGGAACATCAGCCCCAGCATTTT
CDR3: CASSVGGGEHQPQHF

V: TRBV6-5
size: NA
J: TRBJ2-5
D: TRBD1
DNA: TGTGCCAACAGGGGCGGCGAGACCCAGTACTTC
CDR3: CANRGGETQYF

V: TRBV5-1
size: NA
J: TRBJ2-1
D: TRBD2
DNA: TGCGCCAGCAGCTTAAACGGCGGGAGGGGCAGTGAGCAGTTCTTC
CDR3: CASSLNGGRGSEQFF

V: TRBV5-1
size: few
J: TRBJ2-7
D: TRBD2
DNA: TGCGCCAGCAGCAGCGGGAGCTCCTACGAGCAGTACTTC
CDR3: CASSSGSSYEQYF

V: TRBV12-3/TRBV12-4
size: many
J: TRBJ2-2
D: NA
DNA: TGTGCCAGCAGTTTATCGGTCGGCACCGGGGAGCTGTTTTTT
CDR3: CASSLSVGTGELFF

V: TRBV4-2
size: many
J: TRBJ1-4
D: TRBD1
DNA: TGTGCCAGCAGTCTTGGGACAGGGACGGGTGAAAAACTGTTTTTT
CDR3: CASSLGTGTGEKLFF

V: TRBV7-2
size: NA
J: TRBJ2-5
D: NA
DNA: TGTGCCAGCAGCGTTACACGGGGTTTAGAGACCCAGTACTTC
CDR3: CASSVTRGLETQYF

V: TRBV7-2
size: NA
J: TRBJ2-5
D: NA
DNA: TGTGCCAGCAGCTTATGGGTGGGAGCGGAGGAGACCCAGTACTTC
CDR3: CASSLWVGAEETQYF

V: TRBV5-1
size: few
J: TRBJ1-2
D: NA
DNA: TGCGCCAGCAGCTTGGTGGAGGGCGCGGGCTATGGCTACACCTTC
CDR3: CASSLVEGAGYGYTF

V: TRBV5-1
size: NA
J: TRBJ2-7
D: NA
DNA: TGCGCCAGCAGCTTAATGAGCGGCACCTTTAACGAGCAGTACTTC
CDR3: CASSLMSGTFNEQYF

V: TRBV5-6
size: NA
J: TRBJ2-1
D: TRBD2
DNA: TGTGCCAGCAGTCTAACGGGACTAGATAACAATGAGCAGTTCTTC
CDR3: CASSLTGLDNNEQFF

V: TRBV5-6
size: many
J: TRBJ2-3
D: TRBD2
DNA: TGTGCCAGTAGCGGGTATAGCACAGATACGCAGTATTTT
CDR3: CASSGYSTDTQYF

V: TRBV7-3
size: few
J: TRBJ1-1
D: NA
DNA: TGTGCCAGCAGCCCTCAGGTGGGCACTGAAGCTTTCTTT
CDR3: CASSPQVGTEAFF

V: TRBV5-1
size: few
J: TRBJ2-7
D: TRBD2
DNA: TGCGCCAGCGGACTAGCGGGGGGGTCCTACGAGCAGTACTTC
CDR3: CASGLAGGSYEQYF

V: TRBV29-1
size: many
J: TRBJ2-5
D: TRBD2
DNA: TGCAGCGTTTCGCGACTAGCGGGGTACCGCCAAGAGACCCAGTACTTC
CDR3: CSVSRLAGYRQETQYF

V: TRBV15
size: many
J: TRBJ2-1
D: NA
DNA: TGTGCCACCAGCAGAGAGGGCCCCGGGTACTACAATGAGCAGTTCTTC
CDR3: CATSREGPGYYNEQFF

V: TRBV3-1
size: NA
J: TRBJ2-3
D: NA
DNA: TGTGCCAGCAGCCAAGAAGAGTCAGATACGCAGTATTTT
CDR3: CASSQEESDTQYF

V: TRBV11-2
size: NA
J: TRBJ2-1
D: NA
DNA: TGTGCCAGCAGCAAAGGACACCAGAGCTCCTACAATGAGCAGTTCTTC
CDR3: CASSKGHQSSYNEQFF

V: TRBV7-3
size: NA
J: TRBJ2-1
D: NA
DNA: TGTGCCAGCAGCTTAAACGTTTACAATGAGCAGTTCTTC
CDR3: CASSLNVYNEQFF

V: TRBV5-1
size: few
J: TRBJ2-1
D: NA
DNA: TGCGCCAGCAGCTGGGACTCCGGGTCCGGAGACACCAAGTTCTTC
CDR3: CASSWDSGSGDTKFF

V: TRBV6-6
size: many
J: TRBJ2-7
D: NA
DNA: TGTGCCAGCAGTTACGACGGGAACGAGCAGTACTTC
CDR3: CASSYDGNEQYF

V: TRBV7-7
size: few
J: TRBJ2-2
D: NA
DNA: TGTGCTAGCAGCTTATCGTCGAACACCGGGGAGCTGTTTTTT
CDR3: CASSLSSNTGELFF

V: TRBV29-1
size: many
J: TRBJ1-2
D: NA
DNA: TGCAGCGTTGAAGGTGGGGGCGACGGCTATGGCTACACCTTC
CDR3: CSVEGGGDGYGYTF

V: TRBV6-6
size: few
J: TRBJ1-4
D: NA
DNA: TGTGCCAGCAGCCGCGCCAGCAATGAAAAACTGTTTTTT
CDR3: CASSRASNEKLFF

V: TRBV6-6
size: NA
J: TRBJ1-2
D: NA
DNA: TGTGCCAGCAGTTACGCGAGGGGCGAGGTCTATGGCTACACCTTC
CDR3: CASSYARGEVYGYTF

V: TRBV5-1
size: NA
J: TRBJ1-1
D: NA
DNA: TGCGCCAGCAGCGCACAGGGCGGCACTGAAGCTTTCTTT
CDR3: CASSAQGGTEAFF

V: TRBV27
size: NA
J: TRBJ1-6
D: NA
DNA: TGTGCCAGCAGGACATTAACACAGCGTTTAAATTCACCCCTCCACTTT
CDR3: CASRTLTQRLNSPLHF

V: TRBV6-6
size: NA
J: TRBJ2-1
D: NA
DNA: TGTGCCAGCAGTTACGTGGCAAATGAGCGGTTCTTC
CDR3: CASSYVANERFF

V: TRBV5-1
size: many
J: TRBJ2-3
D: NA
DNA: TGCGCCAGCAGCTTGGGTGACTTAGATACGCAGTATTTT
CDR3: CASSLGDLDTQYF